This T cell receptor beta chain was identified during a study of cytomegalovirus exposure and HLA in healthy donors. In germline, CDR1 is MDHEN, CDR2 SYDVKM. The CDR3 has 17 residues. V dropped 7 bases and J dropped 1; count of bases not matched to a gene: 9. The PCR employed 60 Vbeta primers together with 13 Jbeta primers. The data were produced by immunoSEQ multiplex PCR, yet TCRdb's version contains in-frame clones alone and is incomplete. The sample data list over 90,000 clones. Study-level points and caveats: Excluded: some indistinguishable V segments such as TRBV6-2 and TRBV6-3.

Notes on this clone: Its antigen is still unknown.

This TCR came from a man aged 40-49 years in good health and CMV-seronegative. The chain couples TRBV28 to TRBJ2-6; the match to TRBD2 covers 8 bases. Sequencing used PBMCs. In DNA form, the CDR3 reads TGTGCCAGCATACGGGAGGGTAGGATTTCTGGGGCCAACGTCCTGACTTTC. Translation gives CASIREGRISGANVLTF. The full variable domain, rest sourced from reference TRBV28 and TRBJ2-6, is DVKVTQSSRYLVKRTGEKVFLECVQDMDHENMFWYRQDPGLGLRLIYFSYDVKMKEKGDIPEGYSVSREKKERFSLILESASTNQTSMYLCASIREGRISGANVLTFGAGSRLTVL.